This T cell receptor (beta chain) was found in a study of blood T cell repertoires in COVID-19. Germline-derived CDR1 and CDR2 are SGHRS and YFSETQ. Trimming took off 0 bases at V and 0 bases at J, with 13 bases between the two ends. The CDR3 runs to 16 residues. The protocol was immunoSEQ multiplex PCR, while the TCRdb copy is restricted to in-frame clones and leaves out a portion. The sample holds about 320,000 clones, 86% seen once. The rearrangement joins TRBV5-1 to TRBJ2-7; D might be TRBD1 (6 bases). The TCR was taken from a woman aged 45-60 years with acute or convalescent COVID-19. The sequenced sample was peripheral blood. The CDR3 DNA reads as TGCGCCAGCAGCTTGGAGACAGGCAGATACTCCTACGAGCAGTACTTC. It is translated as CASSLETGRYSYEQYF.